This T cell receptor (beta chain) was identified during a study of T cell repertoires in cytomegalovirus infection. TCRdb recomputed calls from the reads with MiXCR, one row per CDR3 protein. The sample lists 150,000 to 200,000 distinct CDR3 sequences, around 15% occurring once. There are 13 residues in the CDR3. The ends were cut back, 0 bases at V and 6 bases at J, with 7 bases in the middle. Germline CDR1 SGHRS, CDR2 YFSETQ. This chain links TRBV5-1 with TRBJ2-1; D is perhaps TRBD2 (5 bases). This TCR came from a human donor in good health (CMV status not recorded). Some clones in this sample may be carry-over from other donors' samples. The sample taken for sequencing was PBMCs. DNA for the CDR3: TGCGCCAGCAGCTTGGCGGGGTTCAATGAGCAGTTCTTC. Translating gives CASSLAGFNEQFF. Full variable domain (missing parts from reference TRBV5-1 and TRBJ2-1): KAGVTQTPRYLIKTRGQQVTLSCSPISGHRSVSWYQQTPGQGLQFLFEYFSETQRNKGNFPGRFSGRQFSNSRSEMNVSTLELGDSALYLCASSLAGFNEQFFGPGTRLTVL.